This is a list of T cell receptor beta chains from one sample in a study of regulatory T cells in long-lasting Graves disease. TCRdb reprocessed the multiplex PCR reads with MiXCR, giving one entry per CDR3 protein. The sample lists 400,000 to 500,000 distinct CDR3 sequences, less than 15% occurring once. A further study also used this sample, focusing on T cells in Graves' hyperthyroidism and ophthalmopathy.

The sample consisted of peripheral blood mononuclear cells (PBMCs), taken at new diagnosis, from a patient treated with antithyroid drugs. Every receptor here comes from a woman aged 45-65 years with Graves disease. CDR3s include the opening cysteine and the closing phenylalanine or tryptophan. D genes are given only for firm matches. Expanded clones get a size class; other rows say once, few or many, or leave the size out.

j_call d_call clone_size v_call cdr3_aa cdr3_nt
TRBJ2-5 TRBD1 NA TRBV4-1 CASSPEGATNQETQYF TGCGCCAGCAGCCCTGAGGGGGCTACTAATCAAGAGACCCAGTACTTC
TRBJ1-1 TRBD1 many TRBV10-3 CAIGEGAPEAFF TGTGCCATCGGCGAGGGGGCCCCTGAAGCTTTCTTT
TRBJ2-3 TRBD2 many TRBV6-2/TRBV6-3 CASRGTAGADTQYF TGTGCCAGCAGGGGGACGGCGGGAGCCGATACGCAGTATTTT
TRBJ1-2 NA few TRBV5-1 CATSDQTDQQIF TGCGCCACCTCCGACCAGACCGACCAGCAGATCTTC
TRBJ2-1 NA many TRBV7-2 CASSLDTRYNEQFF TGTGCCAGCAGCTTAGATACGAGATACAATGAGCAGTTCTTC
TRBJ2-1 TRBD1 NA TRBV29-1 CSGGTGSNNEQFF TGCAGCGGGGGGACAGGGTCCAACAATGAGCAGTTCTTC
TRBJ1-1 TRBD1 few TRBV7-3 CASSLIPLRGTDNTEAFF TGTGCCAGCAGCTTAATACCTTTGCGCGGGACAGATAACACTGAAGCTTTCTTT
TRBJ2-2 NA few TRBV6-1 CASSPGTRAGTGELFF TGTGCCAGCAGTCCCGGGACAAGGGCGGGGACCGGGGAGCTGTTTTTT
TRBJ2-6 NA NA TRBV7-9 CASSLARDSGANVLTF TGTGCCAGCAGCTTAGCCAGGGATTCCGGGGCCAACGTCCTGACTTTC
TRBJ1-1 NA many TRBV18 CASALTRNTEAFF TGTGCCAGCGCACTAACTCGGAACACTGAAGCTTTCTTT
TRBJ2-1 NA few TRBV18 CASSQPFLAPAGLEQFF TGTGCCAGCTCACAACCCTTCCTAGCGCCAGCTGGGTTGGAGCAGTTCTTC
TRBJ2-5 TRBD1 NA TRBV13 CASSLRTGLETQYF TGTGCCAGCAGCCTCAGGACAGGGTTAGAGACCCAGTACTTC
TRBJ2-7 NA many TRBV18 CASSPTQTLYEQYF TGTGCCAGCTCACCAACACAGACCCTCTACGAGCAGTACTTC
TRBJ2-1 NA many TRBV28 CASESTGHTSSYNEQFF TGTGCCAGTGAAAGCACGGGACATACAAGCTCCTACAATGAGCAGTTCTTC
TRBJ2-7 TRBD2 NA TRBV6-1 CASSEQLAGVAYEQYF TGTGCCAGCAGTGAACAACTAGCGGGAGTGGCCTACGAGCAGTACTTC
TRBJ2-3 TRBD1 few TRBV27 CASSRGQGNTDTQYF TGTGCCAGCAGTCGGGGACAGGGGAACACAGATACGCAGTATTTT
TRBJ1-2 NA many TRBV5-5 CASSLNRYGYTF TGTGCCAGCAGCTTGAATCGGTATGGCTACACCTTC
TRBJ2-2 NA few TRBV29-1 CSGENTGELFF TGCAGCGGAGAAAACACCGGGGAGCTGTTTTTT
TRBJ1-3 NA many TRBV28 CASSLYVRGNTIYF TGTGCCAGCAGTTTATATGTGCGCGGAAACACCATATATTTT
TRBJ2-7 TRBD1 many TRBV27 CASSIYGDRSYEQYF TGTGCCAGCAGCATATACGGGGACAGGTCCTACGAGCAGTACTTC